The 27 T cell receptor beta chains reported below all come from one sample, sequenced in a study of regulatory T cells in long-lasting Graves disease. For TCR beta, libraries came from iRepertoire HTBI primers and Arm-PCR of CDR3 regions. TCRdb re-called the multiplex PCR reads through MiXCR, storing one row per CDR3 protein. The sample has around 400,000 distinct CDR3 sequences, roughly 24% seen once; the top ten hold approximately 30%. The time point is: persistent/refractory GD, antithyroid drugs over 5 years with positive TRAb. RNA from PBMCs was the source of the TCR library. This sample comprised peripheral blood mononuclear cells (PBMCs), obtained when the disease was refractory, from a patient treated with antithyroid drugs. The receptor source for this set is a woman aged 40 to 55 with Graves disease.

This clonotype has at least ten counts. The chain employs TRBV11-2 and TRBJ2-2, with unresolved D. Germline CDR1 SGHAT, CDR2 FQNNGV. CDR3 size: 13 residues. Trimming removed 4 bases at V and 6 bases at J, with 9 bases between. In DNA form, the CDR3 reads TGTGCCAGCAGCTATCATTGGTCCGGGGAGCTGTTTTTT. Translating it yields CASSYHWSGELFF.

This clonotype was seen a few times. The rearrangement uses TRBV6-1 and TRBJ1-1, with TRBD1 matching 7 bases. The CDR3 has 15 residues. In germline, CDR1 is MNHNS, CDR2 SASEGT. The ends lost 5 bases at V and 1 base at J; junction bases unmatched: 7. The DNA of the CDR3 is TGTGCCAGCAGTAAAAGACAGGGAAAGAACACTGAAGCTTTCTTT. Its protein is CASSKRQGKNTEAFF.

This clonotype was detected many times. The V call is TRBV11-2, the J call TRBJ2-1; the D is unclear. The germline V and J ends were trimmed by 5 bases and 8 bases, with 7 bases remaining between them. From germline, CDR1 is SGHAT and CDR2 FQNNGV. CDR3 length: 11 residues. CDR3 sequence: CASSLVYEQFF. CDR3 in DNA: TGTGCCAGCAGCCTAGTCTATGAGCAGTTCTTC.

This clonotype has more than one count but fewer than ten. V and J are TRBV4-1 and TRBJ2-7; D unclear. V was cut by 1 base and J by 5 bases, with 12 bases left in between. CDR1 is MGHRA, CDR2 YSYEKL, per germline. This CDR3 comprises 14 residues. CDR3 coding DNA: TGCGCCAGCAGCCAAGCTCCTATTAGGGACGAGCAGTACTTC. Translating gives CASSQAPIRDEQYF.

This clonotype was picked up a small number of times. This chain links TRBV6-1 with TRBJ1-2; D is ambiguous. The CDR3 is made up of 16 amino acids. Trimming removed 6 bases from V and 4 bases from J, with 21 bases in between. From germline, CDR1 is MNHNS and CDR2 SASEGT. The CDR3 here is CASRGLGGQRVYGYTF. The CDR3, as DNA: TGTGCCAGCAGGGGCCTCGGCGGGCAGAGGGTCTATGGCTACACCTTC.

In its sample, this clonotype was seen many times. The V gene is TRBV20-1, the J gene TRBJ2-5, with 9 bases aligning to TRBD1. V lost 1 base and J lost 4; bases outside the gene matches: 7. CDR3 length: 15 amino acids. Germline V gene sequence: CDR1 DFQATT, CDR2 SNEGSKA (reference sequence). The CDR3 loop reads CSARGPETGGETQYF. As DNA, the CDR3 is TGCAGTGCTAGAGGTCCTGAGACAGGGGGAGAGACCCAGTACTTC.

Only a few counts were recorded for this clonotype. The chain joins TRBV4-1 to TRBJ2-2; D gene ambiguous. This CDR3 has 16 amino acids. Germline V CDR1 and CDR2: MGHRA, YSYEKL. V gave up 3 bases and J gave up 7 bases, with 18 bases separating them. This CDR3 reads CASSHILASMLGELFF. CDR3 bases: TGCGCCAGCAGCCACATCTTAGCATCGATGCTCGGGGAGCTGTTTTTT.

The chain has TRBV7-6 and TRBJ2-7, with 11 bases aligning to TRBD2. The CDR3 spans 15 residues. From germline, CDR1 is SGHVS and CDR2 FNYEAQ. The V gene end was trimmed by 4 bases and the J gene end by 3 bases; junction bases not matched to a gene: 5. The CDR3 here is CASSSRLAGIYEQYF. The CDR3 DNA reads TGTGCCAGCAGCTCCCGACTAGCGGGAATCTACGAGCAGTACTTC.

The chain employs TRBV5-1 and TRBJ1-1; a possible D gene is TRBD1 (5 bases). The CDR3 runs to 16 residues. Trimming cost V 4 bases and J 5 bases, with 21 bases left between them. CDR1 and CDR2 (germline): SGHRS, YFSETQ. DNA of the CDR3: TGCGCCAGCAGCGCCCCGGGACCGACTATTAGGACTGAAGCTTTCTTT. Residues: CASSAPGPTIRTEAFF. The complete variable domain, with remaining parts taken from reference TRBV5-1 and TRBJ1-1, reads KAGVTQTPRYLIKTRGQQVTLSCSPISGHRSVSWYQQTPGQGLQFLFEYFSETQRNKGNFPGRFSGRQFSNSRSEMNVSTLELGDSALYLCASSAPGPTIRTEAFFGQGTRLTVV.

Many counts were recorded for this clonotype. The chain joins TRBV28 to TRBJ2-5, with TRBD1 as a possible D gene (6 bases). CDR3 size: 13 residues. CDR1 is MDHEN and CDR2 is SYDVKM in the germline V gene. The V gene lost 6 bases and the J gene lost 4 bases, with 12 bases spanning the gap. This CDR3 reads CASSTGSGETQYF. CDR3 nucleotide sequence: TGTGCCAGCAGCACAGGGTCGGGAGAGACCCAGTACTTC.

The table lists this clonotype with a few counts. The chain recombines TRBV20-1 with TRBJ2-7; D ambiguous. Trimming shortened V by 3 bases and J by 4 bases, and 16 bases separated the two germline ends. Per the germline V gene, CDR1 is DFQATT and CDR2 is SNEGSKA (reference sequence). The CDR3 runs 14 residues. For the CDR3, the DNA is TGCAGTGCTAGGAAGGACGGCACTGCTTACGAGCAGTACTTC. This translates into CSARKDGTAYEQYF.

This clonotype was counted many times. In DNA form, the CDR3 reads TGTGCCAGCAGTGAAGCGAACAGGGGAAACTATGGCTACACCTTC. Its translation: CASSEANRGNYGYTF. The chain uses TRBV6-1 and TRBJ1-2, with 7 bases lining up with TRBD1. Germline-derived CDR1 and CDR2 are MNHNS and SASEGT. CDR3 length: 15 amino acids. With V trimmed by 0 bases and J by 2 bases, 3 bases remained unmatched.

This rearrangement joins TRBV15 to TRBJ2-5; weak D call: TRBD2 (5 bases). The CDR3 contains 17 residues. Trimming removed 0 bases from V and 6 bases from J, with 20 bases in between. Germline-derived CDR1 and CDR2 are LNHNV and YYDKDF (reference sequence). The CDR3 nucleotides are TGTGCCACCAGCAGAGATCATGTAGACTACCTAGGGAAGACCCAGTACTTC. This codes for CATSRDHVDYLGKTQYF. Combining the CDR3 with reference TRBV15 and TRBJ2-5 gives the whole variable domain DAMVIQNPRYQVTQFGKPVTLSCSQTLNHNVMYWYQQKSSQAPKLLFHYYDKDFNNEADTPDNFQSRRPNTSFCFLDIRSPGLGDTAMYLCATSRDHVDYLGKTQYFGPGTRLLVL.

The rearrangement links TRBV20-1 to TRBJ1-5; 7 bases fit TRBD1. Germline trimming cut 6 bases from V and 4 bases from J; bases unmatched to any gene: 12. Germline V lookup: CDR1 DFQATT, CDR2 SNEGSKA (reference sequence). The CDR3 has 15 amino acids. This CDR3 reads CSALRGTALNQPQHF. CDR3 DNA: TGCAGTGCCCTAAGAGGGACAGCGCTAAATCAGCCCCAGCATTTT.

The V call is TRBV28, the J call TRBJ1-2; D is unresolved. Germline values: CDR1 MDHEN, CDR2 SYDVKM. This CDR3 spans 12 amino acids. V lost 8 bases to trimming and J lost 5 bases, with 12 bases between them. In nucleotides, the CDR3 is TGTGCCAGCGGTCCCGCCATTTATGGCTACACCTTC. Protein: CASGPAIYGYTF.

V gene TRBV5-1 combines with J gene TRBJ2-7; 10 bases map to TRBD1. The CDR3 loop spans 17 amino acids. Germline values: CDR1 SGHRS, CDR2 YFSETQ. Trimming at V came to 5 bases and at J to 1 base, leaving 12 bases not matched to a gene. The DNA for the CDR3 is TGCGCCAGCAGTGGACCGGGACAGGGGTGGGGGTCCTACGAGCAGTACTTC. It yields the protein CASSGPGQGWGSYEQYF.

This clonotype was detected many times. The V gene is TRBV20-1, the J gene TRBJ2-5, with 8 nucleotides matching TRBD2. The V and J ends lost 3 bases and 0 bases, in that order; junction bases with no gene match: 9. The CDR3 length is 16 residues. Germline V lookup: CDR1 DFQATT, CDR2 SNEGSKA (reference sequence). The CDR3 reads CSASGWERGNQETQYF. The CDR3 nucleotides are TGCAGTGCTAGTGGTTGGGAGCGGGGGAACCAAGAGACCCAGTACTTC.

This clonotype was counted ten times or more. CDR3 protein: CASRPTSYEQYF. The CDR3 DNA is TGTGCCAGCAGGCCAACTTCATACGAGCAGTACTTC. This sequence joins TRBV28 and TRBJ2-7; no definite D call. Trimming removed 6 bases from V and 4 bases from J, with 10 bases in between. Per germline, CDR1 MDHEN and CDR2 SYDVKM. The CDR3 length is 12 residues.

The V call is TRBV27, the J call TRBJ1-1; no clear D. The germline V gene encodes CDR1 MNHEY and CDR2 SMNVEV (reference sequence). CDR3 size: 15 residues. Trimming took off 5 bases at V and 0 bases at J, with 13 bases between the two ends. In DNA form, the CDR3 reads TGTGCCAGCAGTCCAGGCCAGGCTTTGAACACTGAAGCTTTCTTT. It is translated as CASSPGQALNTEAFF.

As regards this clonotype: A much larger clone is a single base away; this may be a read error. The J gene is TRBJ1-4, the V gene TRBV28; 9 bases line up with TRBD1. The CDR3 extends over 12 amino acids. Germline assignment: CDR1 MDHEN and CDR2 SYDVKM. DNA of the CDR3: TGTGCCAGCGGGGGACAGGGAGAAAAACCGTTTTTT. Encoded protein: CASGGQGEKPFF.

This clonotype was seen many times. This rearrangement joins TRBV28 to TRBJ2-5; D gene uncertain. Germline V CDR1 and CDR2: MDHEN, SYDVKM. V lost 3 bases and J 7 bases, leaving 9 bases between the germline ends. The CDR3 spans 12 residues. The CDR3 DNA reads TGTGCCAGCAGTTTTTCGGTTGGGACCCAGTACTTC. Translating it yields CASSFSVGTQYF.

Of note for this clonotype: At one of its ends the junction is not consistent with the germline gene, which may arise from a read error. The CDR3 DNA is TGTGCCAATAGTATGGCGACAGGTAGATACGAGCAGTACTTC. This gives the protein CANSMATGRYEQYF. V gene TRBV19 combines with J gene TRBJ2-7; perhaps TRBD1 as D (6 bases). This CDR3 has 14 amino acids. From germline, CDR1 is LNHDA and CDR2 SQIVND (reference sequence). The whole variable domain, remainder taken from reference TRBV19 and TRBJ2-7, is DGGITQSPKYLFRKEGQNVTLSCEQNLNHDAMYWYRQDPGQGLRLIYYSQIVNDFQKGDIAEGYSVSREKKESFPLTVTSAQKNPTAFYLCANSMATGRYEQYFGPGTRLTVT.

Note on this clonotype: Germline and junction disagree at one end, which may indicate a read error. The rearrangement joins TRBV10-3 to TRBJ2-7; D possibly corresponds to TRBD1 (5 bases). CDR3 size: 14 residues. Germline CDR1 and CDR2: ENHRY and SYGVKD. The CDR3 is CAIRQGTGFYGQYF. The CDR3 coding sequence is TGTGCCATCAGGCAGGGAACCGGTTTTTACGGGCAGTACTTC.

This clonotype was observed many times. The rearrangement joins TRBV6-5 to TRBJ1-2, with a possible D match to TRBD1 (6 bases). The CDR3 contains 14 residues. Trimming left V 0 bases short and J 8 bases short, with 13 bases between. In germline, CDR1 is MNHEY, CDR2 SVGAGI. The CDR3: CASSYSEFGGGYTF. The CDR3, as DNA: TGTGCCAGCAGTTACTCGGAGTTTGGGGGCGGCTACACCTTC.

The table lists this clonotype with a few counts. The chain carries TRBV7-9 and TRBJ2-1, with D possibly matching TRBD2 (5 bases). CDR3 length: 14 residues. Germline loops: CDR1 SEHNR, CDR2 FQNEAQ (reference sequence). The V end lost 2 bases, the J end lost 3 bases, and 8 bases lay between the germline ends. The CDR3 protein is CASSLSGVYNEQFF. The CDR3 nucleotides read TGTGCCAGCAGCTTATCCGGGGTCTACAATGAGCAGTTCTTC.

The table lists this clonotype with many counts. The chain links TRBV28 to TRBJ2-7, with 8 bases fitting TRBD1. The V and J ends lost 6 bases and 5 bases, in that order; junction bases with no gene match: 6. Germline CDR1 MDHEN, CDR2 SYDVKM. CDR3 size: 13 residues. The CDR3, as DNA: TGTGCCAGCAGACCCGGGACAGGAGACGAGCAGTACTTC. Amino acid sequence: CASRPGTGDEQYF.

V gene TRBV13 combines with J gene TRBJ1-6; tentative D call: TRBD1 (6 bases). This CDR3 contains 15 residues. V lost 6 bases and J lost 10, with 19 bases in between. Looked up from germline, CDR1 is PRHDT and CDR2 is FYEKMQ (reference sequence). In DNA, the CDR3 is TGTGCCAGCAGACAGGGTCGGCCCCCAAGCTCACCCCTCCACTTT. Its protein is CASRQGRPPSSPLHF.